This is a list of T cell receptor beta chains from one sample in a study of shared clonotypes between healthy human individuals. Measured with immunoSEQ multiplex PCR; TCRdb has only the in-frame clones, and not every one. The table includes fewer than 850,000 clones, more than 70% detected once. Material for sequencing was memory CD4+ T cells sorted from blood. The receptors derive from a woman aged 30 to 39 in good health. Both conserved end residues are part of each CDR3. D genes are given only for firm matches. The listing skips clone size in some rows; elsewhere it reads once, few, many or a size class.

V,size,D,J,CDR3,DNA
TRBV11-2,.,TRBD1,TRBJ2-7,CASSPGQGRYEQYF,TGTGCCAGCAGCCCCGGACAGGGTCGATACGAGCAGTACTTC
TRBV9,.,.,TRBJ2-1,CASSPQTSSYNEQFF,TGTGCCAGCAGCCCCCAGACTAGCTCCTACAATGAGCAGTTCTTC
TRBV28,.,TRBD1,TRBJ1-2,CASSTTGGEYGYTF,TGTGCCAGCAGTACGACAGGGGGCGAGTATGGCTACACCTTC
TRBV7-9,.,TRBD2,TRBJ2-3,CASSRGGTSGRTSTDTQYF,TGTGCCAGCAGCCGTGGCGGGACTAGCGGGAGGACTAGCACAGATACGCAGTATTTT
TRBV4-1,.,TRBD1,TRBJ1-2,CASSRDRANYGYTF,TGCGCCAGCAGCCGGGACAGGGCTAACTATGGCTACACCTTC
TRBV4-2,many,TRBD1,TRBJ2-2,CASRPYRTGQENTGELFF,TGTGCCAGCAGGCCCTACCGAACCGGACAGGAGAACACCGGGGAGCTGTTTTTT
TRBV4-1,.,.,TRBJ1-5,CASSQDPGGAGQPQHF,TGCGCCAGCAGCCAAGATCCCGGGGGCGCGGGTCAGCCCCAGCATTTT
TRBV19,many,TRBD1,TRBJ1-2,CASTRQGTNYGYTF,TGTGCCAGTACCCGACAGGGGACTAACTATGGCTACACCTTC
TRBV25-1,.,.,TRBJ2-7,CASSESYVSSYEQYF,TGTGCCAGCAGTGAAAGCTACGTCAGCTCCTACGAGCAGTACTTC
TRBV28,.,.,TRBJ2-1,CASSRPQFSYNEQFF,TGTGCCAGCAGCCGACCGCAGTTCTCCTACAATGAGCAGTTCTTC
TRBV27,.,.,TRBJ2-7,CASSLRDRYEQYF,TGTGCCAGCAGTTTAAGGGACCGCTACGAGCAGTACTTC
TRBV19,.,.,TRBJ1-5,CASSPSNQPQHF,TGTGCCAGTTCCCCTAGCAATCAGCCCCAGCATTTT
TRBV10-3,.,TRBD2,TRBJ2-1,CAIKGTSGGNNEQFF,TGTGCCATCAAAGGGACTAGCGGGGGGAACAATGAGCAGTTCTTC
TRBV7-6,.,.,TRBJ1-4,CASSSVGQPPKEKLFF,TGTGCCAGCAGCTCCGTCGGGCAGCCCCCGAAGGAAAAACTGTTTTTT
TRBV6-1,.,TRBD2,TRBJ2-2,CASSEIRLAGVVTGELFF,TGTGCCAGCAGTGAAATTAGATTGGCGGGAGTAGTCACCGGGGAGCTGTTTTTT
TRBV2,.,.,TRBJ2-7,CASRGDASSYEQYF,TGTGCCAGCAGAGGGGACGCGAGCTCCTACGAGCAGTACTTC
TRBV4-2,.,.,TRBJ2-7,CASSQEGRTYEQYF,TGTGCCAGCAGCCAAGAAGGGCGGACCTACGAGCAGTACTTC
TRBV18,.,.,TRBJ1-2,CASSPQGTGKDYGYTF,TGTGCCAGCTCCCCTCAAGGAACAGGGAAAGACTATGGCTACACCTTC
TRBV6-6,.,.,TRBJ2-5,CASIKGGGGETQYF,TGTGCCAGCATAAAGGGGGGCGGCGGGGAGACCCAGTACTTC
TRBV11-2,.,TRBD1,TRBJ1-5,CASSLGTGGGQPQHF,TGTGCCAGCAGCTTAGGGACAGGGGGCGGTCAGCCCCAGCATTTT
TRBV5-1,.,TRBD1,TRBJ2-6,CASSLVIGTGGSGANVLTF,TGCGCCAGCAGCTTGGTCATTGGGACAGGTGGCTCTGGGGCCAACGTCCTGACTTTC
TRBV28,.,.,TRBJ2-7,CASSLASYEQYF,TGTGCCAGCAGTTTAGCCTCCTACGAGCAGTACTTC
TRBV28,many,.,TRBJ1-2,CASKTGANEGDYGYTF,TGTGCCAGCAAGACAGGTGCGAACGAGGGTGACTATGGCTACACCTTC
TRBV2,.,.,TRBJ2-3,CAKPCPQGGGHTDTQYF,TGTGCCAAACCATGTCCGCAGGGAGGAGGCCACACAGATACGCAGTATTTT
TRBV18,.,.,TRBJ1-4,CASSEGIENEKLFF,TGTGCCAGCTCAGAGGGTATCGAGAATGAAAAACTGTTTTTT
TRBV27,.,TRBD2,TRBJ2-2,CASSFRLAGGFTGELFF,TGTGCCAGCAGTTTTAGACTAGCGGGAGGATTCACCGGGGAGCTGTTTTTT